This TCR beta chain appears in the sequencing data of a study of T cell responses to AZD1222 COVID-19 vaccine. This CDR3 has 12 residues. Trimming cost V 5 bases and J 2 bases, with 5 bases left between them. The repertoire was sequenced with immunoSEQ multiplex PCR; TCRdb's copy has only in-frame clones and lacks some. The table includes over 150,000 clones, roughly 90% detected once. This sequence was found in an adult who received the AZD1222 COVID-19 vaccine. The material was peripheral blood, obtained 28 days after the second AZD1222 dose. This chain links TRBV12-3 or TRBV12-4 with TRBJ2-3; D gene uncertain. CDR3 sequence: CASSLHTDTQYF. In nucleotides, the CDR3 is TGTGCCAGCAGTCTGCACACAGATACGCAGTATTTT.